The 22 T cell receptor beta chains reported below all come from one sample, sequenced in a study of siplizumab effects on memory and regulatory T cells. The table came from immunoSEQ multiplex PCR; TCRdb's copy has only in-frame clones and leaves some out. The sample holds some 46,000 clones, over 85% seen once. The specimen was CD8+ T cells sorted from blood. Receptors were obtained from a human donor in good health.

CDR3 protein: CASSVAGTVSYEQYF. DNA for the CDR3: TGTGCCAGCAGCGTTGCCGGGACAGTATCCTACGAGCAGTACTTC. The chain combines TRBV9 with TRBJ2-7, with 7 bases matching TRBD1. Germline-derived CDR1 and CDR2 are SGDLS and YYNGEE. The V segment lost 2 bases and the J segment 1 base; nucleotides outside the gene matches: 6. The length of the CDR3 is 15 residues.

The chain employs TRBV29-1 and TRBJ2-2, with D perhaps being TRBD1 or TRBD2 (5 bases each). CDR1 and CDR2 (germline): SQVTM, ANQGSEA. The CDR3 contains 15 residues. Deletions cut 0 bases from V and 7 bases from J, with 15 bases between. CDR3 bases: TGCAGCGTTGAAGAGACGGAAGGGACGGTCGGGGAGCTGTTTTTT. This codes for CSVEETEGTVGELFF.

This sequence joins TRBV27 and TRBJ2-5; possibly TRBD2 for D (6 bases). Trimming shortened V by 2 bases and J by 4 bases, and 17 bases separated the two germline ends. Per the germline V gene, CDR1 is MNHEY and CDR2 is SMNVEV (reference sequence). The length of the CDR3 is 16 residues. The CDR3: CASSLGVRERVETQYF. The CDR3 bases are TGTGCCAGCAGTTTAGGGGTCAGAGAGCGGGTAGAGACCCAGTACTTC.

This clone has just a few counts. The chain is built from TRBV9 and TRBJ2-7, with 9 bases aligning to TRBD2. Germline CDR1 and CDR2: SGDLS and YYNGEE. This CDR3 comprises 14 residues. Losses at the gene ends were 0 bases for V and 3 bases for J; bases not matched to a gene: 1. The CDR3 nucleotides are TGTGCCAGCAGCGTAGGTAGCGGGAGCTACGAGCAGTACTTC. Translation: CASSVGSGSYEQYF.

This chain uses TRBV7-9 with TRBJ2-1; D not certain. Looked up from germline, CDR1 is SEHNR and CDR2 is FQNEAQ (reference sequence). The V end lost 3 bases, the J end lost 3 bases, and 6 bases lay between the germline ends. The CDR3 is made up of 13 amino acids. The CDR3 coding sequence is TGTGCCAGCAGCTTTAAAAGCTACAATGAGCAGTTCTTC. Translating gives CASSFKSYNEQFF.

In its sample, this clone was seen once. J is TRBJ2-5 and V is TRBV6-5; D might be TRBD1 (6 bases). V was clipped by 6 bases and J by 5 bases, with 16 bases between them. In germline, CDR1 is MNHEY, CDR2 SVGAGI. CDR3 size: 14 residues. CDR3 amino acids: CASSMDSSGETQYF. The DNA of the CDR3 is TGTGCCAGCAGCATGGACAGTTCGGGGGAGACCCAGTACTTC.

The chain couples TRBV9 to TRBJ2-7; D gene ambiguous. Trimming removed 0 bases at V and 5 bases at J, with 12 bases between. This CDR3 is built from 14 residues. CDR1 and CDR2 (germline): SGDLS, YYNGEE. The CDR3 DNA reads as TGTGCCAGCAGCGTAGCTGGGGTTGGGGACGAGCAGTACTTC. It yields the protein CASSVAGVGDEQYF.

A note on this clone: Germline and junction disagree at one end, which may indicate a read error. The chain is built from TRBV29-1 and TRBJ2-7; D unresolved. This CDR3 has 15 residues. Germline CDR1 is SQVTM and CDR2 is ANQGSEA. CDR3 residues: CSVELYNVPSHEQYF. As DNA, the CDR3 is TGCAGCGTTGAATTGTATAATGTCCCCTCCCACGAGCAGTACTTC.

A remark on this clone: This CDR3 is also generated by other DNA sequences in the sample. The rearrangement joins TRBV27 to TRBJ1-1; D is undetermined. V lost 6 bases, J lost 2 bases, and 10 bases lay in between. Germline CDR1 reads MNHEY; CDR2 reads SMNVEV (reference sequence). This CDR3 is 13 amino acids long. CDR3 region: CASRVGDNTEAFF. CDR3 DNA: TGTGCCAGCAGGGTCGGAGATAACACTGAAGCTTTCTTT.

This chain connects TRBV6-6 to TRBJ1-1, with TRBD1 identical over 8 bases. CDR1 MNHNY and CDR2 SVGAGI come from the germline V gene (reference sequence). Trimming removed 7 bases from V and 5 bases from J; junction bases left unmatched: 9. The CDR3 covers 14 residues. In DNA form, the CDR3 reads TGTGCCAGCAACGCAGGGGGCGCCTGGACTGAAGCTTTCTTT. It codes for CASNAGGAWTEAFF.

The V and J genes are TRBV19 and TRBJ2-1, with TRBD2 matching over 16 bases. Germline trimming cut 8 bases from V and 7 bases from J; bases unmatched to any gene: 2. The germline V gene encodes CDR1 LNHDA and CDR2 SQIVND (reference sequence). The CDR3 consists of 14 residues. In nucleotides, the CDR3 is TGTGCCAGTTCGGGACTAGCGGGAGGGAATGAGCAGTTCTTC. Residues: CASSGLAGGNEQFF.

The chain employs TRBV4-1 and TRBJ1-1, with D unresolved. Looked up from germline, CDR1 is MGHRA and CDR2 is YSYEKL. Trimming took 1 base from V and 6 from J, leaving 12 bases between them. The CDR3 extends over 14 amino acids. CDR3 coding DNA: TGCGCCAGCAGCCAAGTTTCGACTGGGTCTGAAGCTTTCTTT. Its translation: CASSQVSTGSEAFF.

This clone was detected once. The chain links TRBV18 to TRBJ2-7, with D unclear. With 3 bases removed from V and 4 bases from J, the gap between germline ends came to 4 bases. Germline CDR1 KGHSH, CDR2 LQKENI. CDR3 length: 11 residues. CDR3 nucleotides: TGTGCCAGCTCACCGGGTTACGAGCAGTACTTC. Its protein product is CASSPGYEQYF.

This chain joins TRBV5-4 and TRBJ1-5, with 8 bases lining up with TRBD1. The V and J ends lost 0 bases and 4 bases, in that order; junction bases with no gene match: 3. Germline CDR1 SGHNT, CDR2 YYREEE (reference sequence). The CDR3 has 15 amino acids. CDR3 sequence: CASSLDRGENQPQHF. The CDR3 region has the DNA TGTGCCAGCAGCTTGGACAGGGGGGAGAATCAGCCCCAGCATTTT.

This clone was seen a single time. The chain carries TRBV4-1 and TRBJ2-1; D call uncertain. The CDR3 sequence is 13 residues long. Germline assignment: CDR1 MGHRA and CDR2 YSYEKL. V lost 1 base and J 10 bases, leaving 11 bases between the germline ends. CDR3 protein: CASSQASFVEQFF. The CDR3 coding sequence is TGCGCCAGCAGCCAAGCAAGCTTTGTGGAGCAGTTCTTC.

The chain is built from TRBV5-6 and TRBJ1-6; D gene ambiguous. This CDR3 comprises 13 residues. V was trimmed by 6 bases and J by 5 bases, leaving 9 bases between them. Germline V lookup: CDR1 SGHDT, CDR2 YYEEEE. The CDR3 protein is CASNPRHNSPLHF. The DNA of the CDR3 is TGTGCCAGCAACCCACGGCATAATTCACCCCTCCACTTT.

The chain employs TRBV6-5 and TRBJ2-7; D might be TRBD2 (5 bases). The V gene's germline CDR1 is MNHEY and CDR2 SVGAGI. The CDR3 covers 14 residues. V lost 3 bases and J lost 3, with 12 bases in between. The CDR3 coding sequence is TGTGCCAGCAGTTATACCGGGAACCTCTACGAGCAGTACTTC. Encoded protein: CASSYTGNLYEQYF.

The chain employs TRBV9 and TRBJ2-3, with D perhaps matching TRBD2 (5 bases). V gave up 3 bases and J gave up 1 base, with 21 bases separating them. CDR1 is SGDLS and CDR2 is YYNGEE in the germline V gene. This CDR3 is 18 amino acids long. The CDR3 spells CASSGEGGVRVRTDTQYF. In DNA, the CDR3 is TGTGCCAGCAGCGGTGAGGGTGGGGTCCGTGTACGCACAGATACGCAGTATTTT.

The V gene is TRBV5-1, the J gene TRBJ2-7, with 7 bases aligning to TRBD1. The CDR3 contains 15 residues. The trim removed 1 base at V and 1 base at J, leaving 5 bases unmatched. Germline V lookup: CDR1 SGHRS, CDR2 YFSETQ. CDR3 region: CASSLSGGESYEQYF. The DNA for the CDR3 is TGCGCCAGCAGCTTGTCAGGGGGTGAATCCTACGAGCAGTACTTC.

The V gene is TRBV6-5, the J gene TRBJ2-7, with D unresolved. With 7 bases removed from V and 7 bases from J, the gap between germline ends came to 11 bases. CDR3 length: 11 amino acids. Germline loops: CDR1 MNHEY, CDR2 SVGAGI. CDR3 sequence reads: CASMFGGEQYF. The CDR3 DNA sequence: TGTGCCAGCATGTTCGGCGGAGAGCAGTACTTC.

The chain carries TRBV5-4 and TRBJ2-5; 10 bases fit TRBD1. With V trimmed by 3 bases and J by 8 bases, 4 bases remained unmatched. The CDR3 runs 13 residues. Germline values: CDR1 SGHNT, CDR2 YYREEE (reference sequence). Here the CDR3 DNA reads TGTGCCAGCAGCTCTGGACAGGGGGATACCCAGTACTTC. It yields the protein CASSSGQGDTQYF.

J is TRBJ1-1 and V is TRBV29-1; no firm D call. Between the trimmed V and J ends, which lost 1 base and 0 bases, there was a span of 15 bases. This CDR3 is 16 amino acids long. CDR1 is SQVTM and CDR2 is ANQGSEA in the germline V gene. The CDR3 coding sequence is TGCAGCGTTGAAGGTGGGGTAGACCAAATGAACACTGAAGCTTTCTTT. This codes for CSVEGGVDQMNTEAFF.